The next 5 T cell receptor beta chains were all read from a single sample in a study of OX40 agonist ivuxolimab in advanced cancers. Receptor amplification or capture employed the immunoSEQ multiplex PCR assay. What TCRdb holds here is the immuneACCESS table cut down to in-frame rearrangements. Part of the clones is not present; checked against another copy, under half of the missing clones reflect an unresolved V gene, and the others are unexplained. This sample has some 80,000 clones in its table, and roughly 85% of those were observed once. The ten biggest clones cover 2% to 3% of the sample. Source: CD4+ or CD8+ T cells sorted from blood, taken in a trial of the OX40 agonist ivuxolimab. These receptors came from an adult with an advanced solid tumor such as melanoma, head and neck, liver or kidney cancer.

This chain joins TRBV19 and TRBJ2-7; tentative D call: TRBD2 (5 bases). The V gene lost 5 bases and the J gene lost 2 bases, with 19 bases spanning the gap. The CDR3 sequence is 16 residues long. Germline CDR1 is LNHDA and CDR2 is SQIVND (reference sequence). DNA for the CDR3: TGTGCCAGTAGTTTTGGGGAGATGGGCGGACCCTACGAGCAGTACTTC. It is translated as CASSFGEMGGPYEQYF.

This clone occurred a few times. This chain connects TRBV11-2 to TRBJ2-7; possibly TRBD2 for D (6 bases). Trimming took off 4 bases at V and 2 bases at J, with 12 bases between the two ends. Per germline, CDR1 SGHAT and CDR2 FQNNGV. The CDR3 runs to 14 residues. The CDR3 loop is CASSSTGGTYEQYF. Written as DNA, the CDR3 is TGTGCCAGCAGCTCAACCGGGGGAACCTACGAGCAGTACTTC. The full variable domain, completed using reference TRBV11-2 and TRBJ2-7, is EAGVAQSPRYKIIEKRQSVAFWCNPISGHATLYWYQQILGQGPKLLIQFQNNGVVDDSQLPKDRFSAERLKGVDSTLKIQPAKLEDSAVYLCASSSTGGTYEQYFGPGTRLTVT.

J is TRBJ2-5 and V is TRBV4-1; TRBD2 matches at 13 bases. This CDR3 contains 14 residues. Germline CDR1 MGHRA, CDR2 YSYEKL. J lost 7 bases, V lost 4 bases, and 3 bases had no gene match. Written as DNA, the CDR3 is TGCGCCAGCAGCCCCGGGACTAGCGGGGCGACCCAGTACTTC. Amino acid sequence: CASSPGTSGATQYF.

V and J are TRBV4-1 and TRBJ2-3; D not certain. This CDR3 region has 15 residues. Trimming left V 1 base short and J 1 base short, with 9 bases between. The germline gives CDR1 MGHRA, CDR2 YSYEKL. In DNA form, the CDR3 reads TGCGCCAGCAGCCAAGGATCTACTCGCACAGATACGCAGTATTTT. This sequence encodes CASSQGSTRTDTQYF.

The chain links TRBV30 to TRBJ1-5; the match to TRBD1 covers 8 bases. The V gene end was trimmed by 5 bases and the J gene end by 7 bases; junction bases not matched to a gene: 4. The germline CDR1 and CDR2 sequences are GTSNPN and SVGIG (reference sequence). The CDR3 has 12 residues. The CDR3 region is CAWDRGGQPQHF. The DNA for the CDR3 is TGTGCCTGGGACAGGGGAGGACAGCCCCAGCATTTT.